This TCR beta chain was captured by sequencing in a study of tumor and adjacent non-tumor tissue in lung cancer. Study summary: Samples averaged roughly 4.2 million productive TCRbeta reads each.

Germline CDR1 and CDR2: MNHNS and SASEGT. This CDR3 has 14 residues. Trimming removed 5 bases from V and 5 bases from J, with 15 bases in between. A modified ARM-PCR protocol with three rounds of nested PCR amplified TCRbeta. TCRdb called the multiplex PCR reads again in MiXCR, with one record for every CDR3 protein. The sample lists 90,000 to 100,000 distinct CDR3 sequences; 75% to 85% were seen once. This clonotype was seen at least ten times. This sample's RNA came from whole unsorted tissue. Distant lung tissue was collected more than 3 cm away from the tumor edge. This chain connects TRBV6-1 to TRBJ2-5; a weak D match, TRBD1 (5 bases). Sequencing was carried out using distant non-tumor lung tissue. The TCR sequence derives from a man aged 55-75 years with small cell lung cancer. The CDR3 DNA is TGTGCCAGCAGTCCCCAGGGAATTGGGGAGACCCAGTACTTC. This gives the protein CASSPQGIGETQYF.